This TCR beta chain is drawn from a study of blood T cell repertoires in COVID-19. At the level of the study: Acute-phase and convalescent COVID-19 samples originated in the United States, Italy and Spain.

This clone was detected a few times. The same CDR3 arises from other DNA sequences in this sample as well. CDR1 is MNHEY and CDR2 is SVGAGI in the germline V gene. The CDR3 contains 13 residues. Trimming removed 6 bases at V and 2 bases at J, with 8 bases between. In the study's own analysis: Estimated nucleated cell counts came from reference gene primer amplification. Data came from immunoSEQ multiplex PCR; TCRdb stores just in-frame clones and leaves some out. V and J calls and clone size are those listed in that table; D and trimming were worked out from the DNA. The sample records around 160,000 clones, roughly 83% being singletons. In Cohort 3, a recovered donor had either two negative PCRs, clearance, or symptom resolution.

The TCR was taken from a woman aged 60-75 years who had recovered from COVID-19. This chain connects TRBV6-5 to TRBJ1-5; D might be TRBD1 (5 bases). Sequenced: PBMCs or T cells enriched from blood (not recorded which). The CDR3 coding sequence is TGTGCCAGCAGGGAGACAGGCAATCAGCCCCAGCATTTT. This gives the protein CASRETGNQPQHF.